Sequencing of this T cell receptor (beta chain) was carried out in a study of blood T cell repertoires in COVID-19. Produced via immunoSEQ multiplex PCR; TCRdb's table is partial and in-frame only. The repertoire includes roughly 240,000 clones, around 78% of them detected once, and 4.6% sits in the top ten. Regarding this clone: The identical CDR3 is also encoded by other nucleotide sequences in the sample.

This CDR3 is built from 14 residues. CDR1 and CDR2 (germline): LNHNV, YYDKDF (reference sequence). V was pared by 1 base and J by 2 bases, with 0 bases of the junction left unmatched. The TCR comes from a man between 60 and 70 years old who had recovered from COVID-19. The sequenced sample consisted of peripheral blood. This chain links TRBV15 with TRBJ1-2, with TRBD1 matching over 8 bases. The CDR3 DNA follows: TGTGCCACCAGCAGAGGACAGGGGAACTATGGCTACACCTTC. It encodes CATSRGQGNYGYTF.